The subject of this entry is one TCR beta chain. The junction departs from the called germline gene at one end, perhaps through a read error. These data are taken from a study of blood T cells in healthy people across ages. Primed by a sample-barcoded 5' primer and a J-beta primer mix, a second PCR proceeded for about 7 to 11 cycles. TCRdb called the 5' RACE reads again in MiXCR, with one record for every CDR3 protein. The table lists 1.4 million to 1.5 million distinct CDR3 sequences, 35% to 45% of them singletons. The CDR3 spans 15 residues. Per the germline V gene, CDR1 is SEHNR and CDR2 is FQNEAQ (reference sequence).

The chain is built from TRBV7-9 and TRBJ2-1; D might be TRBD1 (5 bases). Sample: blood. The clonotype originates from a woman aged 18-30 years in good health. DNA for the CDR3: TGTGTCAGCAGCTTAGGCCTAGGGGTCGGCAATGAGCAGTTCTTC. Its protein is CVSSLGLGVGNEQFF.